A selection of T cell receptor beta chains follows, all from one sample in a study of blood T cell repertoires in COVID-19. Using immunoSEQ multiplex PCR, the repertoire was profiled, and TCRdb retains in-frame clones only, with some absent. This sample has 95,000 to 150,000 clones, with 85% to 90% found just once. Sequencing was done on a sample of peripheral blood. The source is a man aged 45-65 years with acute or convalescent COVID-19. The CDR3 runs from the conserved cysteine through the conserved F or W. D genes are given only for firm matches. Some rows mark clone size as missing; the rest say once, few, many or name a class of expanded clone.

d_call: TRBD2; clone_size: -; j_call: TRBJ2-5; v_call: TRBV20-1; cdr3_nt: TGCAGTGCTAGTCCAGCGGGGCAAGAGACCCAGTACTTC; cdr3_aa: CSASPAGQETQYF
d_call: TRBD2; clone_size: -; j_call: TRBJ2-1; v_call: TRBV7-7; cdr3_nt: TGTGCCAGCAGCTTAGGCGGGACTAGCGGGAAGAATGAGCAGTTCTTC; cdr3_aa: CASSLGGTSGKNEQFF
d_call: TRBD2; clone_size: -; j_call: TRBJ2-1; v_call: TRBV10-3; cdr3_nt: TGTGCCATCAGTAGCCCGGGGACTAGCGGGTCCAGCTCCTACAATGAGCAGTTCTTC; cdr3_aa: CAISSPGTSGSSSYNEQFF
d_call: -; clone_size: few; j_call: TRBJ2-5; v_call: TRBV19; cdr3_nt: TGTGCCAGTAGTACCCGACAGACCCAAGAGACCCAGTACTTC; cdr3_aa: CASSTRQTQETQYF
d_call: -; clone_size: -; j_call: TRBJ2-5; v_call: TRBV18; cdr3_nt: TGTGCCAGCTCACCAATCTACGGCAGGGCCCCACAAGAGACCCAGTACTTC; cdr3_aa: CASSPIYGRAPQETQYF
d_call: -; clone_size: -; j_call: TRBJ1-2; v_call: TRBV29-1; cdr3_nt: TGCAGCGTTGAAGAGGCAGGTGGCTACACCTTC; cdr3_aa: CSVEEAGGYTF
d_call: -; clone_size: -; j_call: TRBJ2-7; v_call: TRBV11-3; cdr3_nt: TGTGCCAGCAGCTTAGTAATCGGGAATCCTTACTTC; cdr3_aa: CASSLVIGNPYF
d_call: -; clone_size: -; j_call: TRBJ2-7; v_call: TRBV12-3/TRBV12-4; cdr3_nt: TGTGCCAGCAGTTTAAGCGGAGCCTACGAGCAGTACTTC; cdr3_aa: CASSLSGAYEQYF
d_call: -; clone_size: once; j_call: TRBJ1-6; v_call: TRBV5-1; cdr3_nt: TGCGCCAGCAGCTTAGACAGGAATAATTCACCCCTCCACTTT; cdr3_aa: CASSLDRNNSPLHF
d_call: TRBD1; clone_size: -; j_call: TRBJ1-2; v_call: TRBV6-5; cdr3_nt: TGTGCCAGCAGGCCCGGACAGGGTAACTATGGCTACACCTTC; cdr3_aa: CASRPGQGNYGYTF
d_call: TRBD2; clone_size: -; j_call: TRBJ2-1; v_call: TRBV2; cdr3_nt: TGTGCCAGCAGTGGGGGAGGGCTAGCGGGAGTTGAGCAGTTCTTC; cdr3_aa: CASSGGGLAGVEQFF
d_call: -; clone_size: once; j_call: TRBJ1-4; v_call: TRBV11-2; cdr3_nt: TGTGCCAGCAGCCGGACACCAACTAATGAAAAACTGTTTTTT; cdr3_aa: CASSRTPTNEKLFF
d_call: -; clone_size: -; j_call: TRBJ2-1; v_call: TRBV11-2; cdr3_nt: TGTGCCAGCAGCATAGGCCGGGACTCTCAGTTCTTC; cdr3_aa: CASSIGRDSQFF
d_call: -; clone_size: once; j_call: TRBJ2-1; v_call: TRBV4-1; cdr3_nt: TGCGCCAGCAGCCAAGATCGGGGGGCAGCCTACAATGAGCAGTTCTTC; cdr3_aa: CASSQDRGAAYNEQFF
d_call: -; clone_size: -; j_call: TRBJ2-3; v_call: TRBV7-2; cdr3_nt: TGTGCCAGCAGCCCTTTTAGCACAGATACGCAGTATTTT; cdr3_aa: CASSPFSTDTQYF
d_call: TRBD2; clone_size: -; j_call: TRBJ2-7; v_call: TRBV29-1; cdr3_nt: TGCAGCGCGACCTACATGACTAGCGGACTTTACGAGCAGTACTTC; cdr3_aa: CSATYMTSGLYEQYF
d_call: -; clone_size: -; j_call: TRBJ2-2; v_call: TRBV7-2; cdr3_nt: TGTGCCAGCAGCTCACCACCCCGCCTAGCAGGGAACACCGGGGAGCTGTTTTTT; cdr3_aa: CASSSPPRLAGNTGELFF
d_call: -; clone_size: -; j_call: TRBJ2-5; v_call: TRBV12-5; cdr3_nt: TGTGCTAGTGGCCGAGGACGGGGGACTCTCGAGACCCAGTACTTC; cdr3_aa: CASGRGRGTLETQYF
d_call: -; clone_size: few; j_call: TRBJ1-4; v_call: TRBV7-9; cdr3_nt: TGTGCCAGCAGCGGGGGCCCCGAAAAACTGTTTTTT; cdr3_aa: CASSGGPEKLFF
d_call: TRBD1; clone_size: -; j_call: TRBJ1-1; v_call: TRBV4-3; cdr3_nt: TGCGCCAGCAGCCAAGATCTGGAGGGGGCGAACACTGAAGCTTTCTTT; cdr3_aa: CASSQDLEGANTEAFF
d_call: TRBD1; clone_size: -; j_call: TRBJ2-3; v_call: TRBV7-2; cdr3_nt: TGTGCCAGCAGCCCACAGGGGCCAGATACGCAGTATTTT; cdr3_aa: CASSPQGPDTQYF
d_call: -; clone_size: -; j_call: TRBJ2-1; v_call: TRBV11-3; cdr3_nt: TGTGCCAGCAGCGCCCAAGATACTAGAAATAGTGAGCAGTTCTTC; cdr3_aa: CASSAQDTRNSEQFF
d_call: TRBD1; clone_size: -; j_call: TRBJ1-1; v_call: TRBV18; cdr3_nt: TGTGCCAGCTCACCAGGGAGAGTGGGACAGCATAACACTGAAGCTTTCTTT; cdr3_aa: CASSPGRVGQHNTEAFF
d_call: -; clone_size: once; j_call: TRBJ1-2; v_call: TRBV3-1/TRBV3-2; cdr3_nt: TGTGCCAGCGCACGAGACAGTAACTATGGCTACACCTTC; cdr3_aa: CASARDSNYGYTF
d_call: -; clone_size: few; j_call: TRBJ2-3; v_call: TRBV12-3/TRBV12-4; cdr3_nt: TGTGCCAGCAGTTTCGGGGAGGATACGCAGTATTTT; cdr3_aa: CASSFGEDTQYF
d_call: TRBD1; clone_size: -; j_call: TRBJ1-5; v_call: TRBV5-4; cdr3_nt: TGTGCCAGCAGCGTGGACAGGGATCAGCCCCAGCATTTT; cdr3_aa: CASSVDRDQPQHF
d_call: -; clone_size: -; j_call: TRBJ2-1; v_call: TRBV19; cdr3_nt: TGTGCCAGTAGGACCTACGGAGGGCAGTTCTTC; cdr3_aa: CASRTYGGQFF
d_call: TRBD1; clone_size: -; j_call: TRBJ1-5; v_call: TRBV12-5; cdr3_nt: TGTGCTAGTGGTCAGCAGGGGGCTGGAAATCAGCCCCAGCATTTT; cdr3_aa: CASGQQGAGNQPQHF
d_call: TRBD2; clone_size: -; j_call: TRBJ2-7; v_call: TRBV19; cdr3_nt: TGTGCCACCACTCCTGGGACTACGACTACCTACGAGCAGTACTTC; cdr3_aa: CATTPGTTTTYEQYF
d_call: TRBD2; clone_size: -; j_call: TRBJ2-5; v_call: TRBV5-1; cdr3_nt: TGCGCCAGCAGCTTGATCGTGGGACTAGAGGGAGAGACCCAGTACTTC; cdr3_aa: CASSLIVGLEGETQYF
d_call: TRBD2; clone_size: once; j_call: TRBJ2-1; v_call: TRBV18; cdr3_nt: TGTGCCAGCTCACCACCGAGTAGGCTAGCGGGAGTTGAGCAGTTCTTC; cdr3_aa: CASSPPSRLAGVEQFF
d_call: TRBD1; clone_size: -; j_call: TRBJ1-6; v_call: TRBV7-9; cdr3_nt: TGTGCCAGCAGCTTAGCTGGGTCCGGAAGGGGGCGAAATAATTCACCCCTCCACTTT; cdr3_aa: CASSLAGSGRGRNNSPLHF
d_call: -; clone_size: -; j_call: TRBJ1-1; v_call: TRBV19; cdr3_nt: TGTGCCACCGGGGGATACACTGAAGCTTTCTTT; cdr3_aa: CATGGYTEAFF
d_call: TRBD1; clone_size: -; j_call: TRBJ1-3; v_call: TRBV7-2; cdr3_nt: TGTGCCAGCAGCCCTGGACAGGGGTCGGTCACCATATATTTT; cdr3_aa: CASSPGQGSVTIYF
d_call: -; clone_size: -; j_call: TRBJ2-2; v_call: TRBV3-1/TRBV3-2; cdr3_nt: TGTGCCAGCAGCCAAGCCAGGGGTAACACCGGGGAGCTGTTTTTT; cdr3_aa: CASSQARGNTGELFF
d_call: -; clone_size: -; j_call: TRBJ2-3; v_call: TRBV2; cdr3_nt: TGTGCCAGTACCCCGGGACTTTTCACAGATACGCAGTATTTT; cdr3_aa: CASTPGLFTDTQYF
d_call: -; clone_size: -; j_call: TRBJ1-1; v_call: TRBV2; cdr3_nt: TGTGCCAGCAGTGTAAGTCCCCGGGGGGAAGCTTTCTTT; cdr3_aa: CASSVSPRGEAFF
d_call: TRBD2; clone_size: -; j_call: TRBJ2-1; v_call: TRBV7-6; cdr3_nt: TGTGCCAGCGGAGCGGGGGATGCCTACAATGAGCAGTTCTTC; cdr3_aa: CASGAGDAYNEQFF
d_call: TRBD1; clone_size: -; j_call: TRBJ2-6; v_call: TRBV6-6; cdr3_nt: TGTGCCAGCAGTCTCGGACAGGGGGCAGCCTCTGGGGCCAACGTCCTGACTTTC; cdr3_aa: CASSLGQGAASGANVLTF
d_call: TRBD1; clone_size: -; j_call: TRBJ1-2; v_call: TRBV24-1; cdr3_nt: TGTGCCACCAGCCGTAAAGAGACAGGGGGCATCAACTATGGCTACACCTTC; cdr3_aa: CATSRKETGGINYGYTF
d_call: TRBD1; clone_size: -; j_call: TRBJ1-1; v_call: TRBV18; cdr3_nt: TGTGCCAGCTCACCCGACAGGGGCACTGAAGCTTTCTTT; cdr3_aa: CASSPDRGTEAFF
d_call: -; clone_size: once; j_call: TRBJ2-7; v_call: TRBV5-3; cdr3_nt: TGTGCCACACAAACCCCAATAGCGCCTGCCTACGAGCAGTACTTC; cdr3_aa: CATQTPIAPAYEQYF
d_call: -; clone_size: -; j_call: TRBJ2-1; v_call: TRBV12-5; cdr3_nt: TGTGCTAGTGGTTTGGGGGTCCAGGCCAATGAGCAGTTCTTC; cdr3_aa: CASGLGVQANEQFF
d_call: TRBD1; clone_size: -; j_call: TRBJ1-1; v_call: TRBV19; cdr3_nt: TGTGCCAGTAGTAGGGGGGGGGACAGGGTCCGAGAAGCTTTCTTT; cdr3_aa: CASSRGGDRVREAFF
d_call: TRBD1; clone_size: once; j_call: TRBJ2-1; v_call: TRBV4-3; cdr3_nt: TGCGCCAGCAGCACCGGGCAGGGGGCTTACAATGAGCAGTTCTTC; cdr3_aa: CASSTGQGAYNEQFF
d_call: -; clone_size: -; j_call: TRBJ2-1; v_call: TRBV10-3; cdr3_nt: TGTGCCATCAGTGAGGGTTCGCCCCGGGGCTACAATGAGCAGTTCTTC; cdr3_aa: CAISEGSPRGYNEQFF
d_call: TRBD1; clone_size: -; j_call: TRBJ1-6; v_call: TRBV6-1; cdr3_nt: TGTGCCAGCAGTGCGGGACAGGGTACGGGTCGTTCACCCCTCCACTTT; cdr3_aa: CASSAGQGTGRSPLHF
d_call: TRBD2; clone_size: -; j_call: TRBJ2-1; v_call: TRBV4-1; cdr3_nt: TGCGCCAGCAGCCAAGTTAGCGGGGACTACAATGAGCAGTTCTTC; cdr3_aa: CASSQVSGDYNEQFF
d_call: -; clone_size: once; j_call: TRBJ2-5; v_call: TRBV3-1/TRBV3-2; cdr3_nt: TGTGCCAGCAGCCAATGGAACGCGGGAAGGGAGACCCAGTACTTC; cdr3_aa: CASSQWNAGRETQYF
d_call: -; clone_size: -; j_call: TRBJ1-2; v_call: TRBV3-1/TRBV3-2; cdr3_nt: TGTGCCAGCAGACGTGGTTCGAGCTATGGCTACACCTTC; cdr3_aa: CASRRGSSYGYTF
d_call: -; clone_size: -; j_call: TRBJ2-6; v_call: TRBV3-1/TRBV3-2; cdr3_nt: TGTGCCAGCAGCCAGCTAGCCGGGAAGGCTGGGGCCAACGTCCTGACTTTC; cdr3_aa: CASSQLAGKAGANVLTF
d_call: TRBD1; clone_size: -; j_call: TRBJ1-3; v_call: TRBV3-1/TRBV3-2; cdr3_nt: TGTGCCAGCAGCTATGGGACAGGGGCTGGAAACACCATATATTTT; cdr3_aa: CASSYGTGAGNTIYF
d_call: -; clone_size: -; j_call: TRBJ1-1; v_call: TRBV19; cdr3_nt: TGTGCCAGTAGTCCCTTGGGGCCAATTAACACTGAAGCTTTCTTT; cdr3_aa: CASSPLGPINTEAFF
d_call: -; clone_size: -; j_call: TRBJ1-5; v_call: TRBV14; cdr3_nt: TGTGCCAGCAGCCAAGATGTCCCGGCCGTTGGGCAGGATAGCAATCAGCCCCAGCATTTT; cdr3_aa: CASSQDVPAVGQDSNQPQHF
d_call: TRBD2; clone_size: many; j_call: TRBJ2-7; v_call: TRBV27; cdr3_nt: TGTGCCAGCTCCTGGACTAGCGGGAGTTCCTACGAGCAGTACTTC; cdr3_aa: CASSWTSGSSYEQYF
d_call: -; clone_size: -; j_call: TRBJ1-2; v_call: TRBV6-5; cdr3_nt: TGTGCCAGCAGTAAGGACAGCTATGGCTACACCTTC; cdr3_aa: CASSKDSYGYTF
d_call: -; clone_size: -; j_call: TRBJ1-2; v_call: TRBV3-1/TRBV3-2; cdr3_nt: TGTGCCAGCAGCCTCGGCGGCAGACGCACTTCTAACTATGGCTACACCTTC; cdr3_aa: CASSLGGRRTSNYGYTF
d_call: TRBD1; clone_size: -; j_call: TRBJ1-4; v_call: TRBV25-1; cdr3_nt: TGTGCCAGCAGTGAAGTAACAGGGGGGACCTCAACTAATGAAAAACTGTTTTTT; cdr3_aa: CASSEVTGGTSTNEKLFF
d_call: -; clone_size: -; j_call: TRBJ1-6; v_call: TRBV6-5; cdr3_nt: TGTGCCAGCAGTCCAGGAGGGAATTCACCCCTCCACTTT; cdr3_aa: CASSPGGNSPLHF